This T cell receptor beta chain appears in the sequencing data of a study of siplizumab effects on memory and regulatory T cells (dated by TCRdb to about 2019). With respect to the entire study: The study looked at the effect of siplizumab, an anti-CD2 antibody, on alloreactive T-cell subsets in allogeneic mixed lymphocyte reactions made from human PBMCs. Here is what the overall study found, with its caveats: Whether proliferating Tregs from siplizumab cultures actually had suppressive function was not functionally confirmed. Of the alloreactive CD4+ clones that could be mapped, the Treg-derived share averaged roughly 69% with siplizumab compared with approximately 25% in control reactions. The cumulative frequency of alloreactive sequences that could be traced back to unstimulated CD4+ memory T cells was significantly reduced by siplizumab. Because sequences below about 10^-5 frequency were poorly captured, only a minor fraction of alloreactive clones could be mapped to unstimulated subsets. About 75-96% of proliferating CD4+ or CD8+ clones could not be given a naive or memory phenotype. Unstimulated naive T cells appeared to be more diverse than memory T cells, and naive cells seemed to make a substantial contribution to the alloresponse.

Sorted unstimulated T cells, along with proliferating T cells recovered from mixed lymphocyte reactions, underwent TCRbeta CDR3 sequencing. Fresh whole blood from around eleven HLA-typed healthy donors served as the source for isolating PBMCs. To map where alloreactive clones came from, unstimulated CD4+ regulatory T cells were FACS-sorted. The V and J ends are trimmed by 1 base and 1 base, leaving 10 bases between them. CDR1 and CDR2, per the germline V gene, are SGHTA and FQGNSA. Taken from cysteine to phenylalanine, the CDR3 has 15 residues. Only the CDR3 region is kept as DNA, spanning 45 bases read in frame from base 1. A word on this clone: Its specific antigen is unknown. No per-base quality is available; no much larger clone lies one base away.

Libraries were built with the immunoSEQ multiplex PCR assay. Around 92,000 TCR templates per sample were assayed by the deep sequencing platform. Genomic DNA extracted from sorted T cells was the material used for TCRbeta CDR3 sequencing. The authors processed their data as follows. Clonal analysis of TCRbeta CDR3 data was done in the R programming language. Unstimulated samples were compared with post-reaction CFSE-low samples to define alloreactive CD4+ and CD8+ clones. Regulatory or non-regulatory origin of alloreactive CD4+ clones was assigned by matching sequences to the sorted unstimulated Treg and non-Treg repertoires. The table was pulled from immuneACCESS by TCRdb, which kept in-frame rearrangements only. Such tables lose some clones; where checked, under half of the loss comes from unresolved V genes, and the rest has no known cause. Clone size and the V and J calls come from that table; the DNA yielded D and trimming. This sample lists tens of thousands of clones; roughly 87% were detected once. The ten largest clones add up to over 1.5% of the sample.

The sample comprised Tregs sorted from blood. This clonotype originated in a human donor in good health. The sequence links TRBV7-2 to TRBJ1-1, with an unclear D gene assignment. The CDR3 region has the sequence CASSLGPGSNTEAFF. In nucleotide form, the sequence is TGTGCCAGCAGCTTAGGACCGGGGTCGAACACTGAAGCTTTCTTT.